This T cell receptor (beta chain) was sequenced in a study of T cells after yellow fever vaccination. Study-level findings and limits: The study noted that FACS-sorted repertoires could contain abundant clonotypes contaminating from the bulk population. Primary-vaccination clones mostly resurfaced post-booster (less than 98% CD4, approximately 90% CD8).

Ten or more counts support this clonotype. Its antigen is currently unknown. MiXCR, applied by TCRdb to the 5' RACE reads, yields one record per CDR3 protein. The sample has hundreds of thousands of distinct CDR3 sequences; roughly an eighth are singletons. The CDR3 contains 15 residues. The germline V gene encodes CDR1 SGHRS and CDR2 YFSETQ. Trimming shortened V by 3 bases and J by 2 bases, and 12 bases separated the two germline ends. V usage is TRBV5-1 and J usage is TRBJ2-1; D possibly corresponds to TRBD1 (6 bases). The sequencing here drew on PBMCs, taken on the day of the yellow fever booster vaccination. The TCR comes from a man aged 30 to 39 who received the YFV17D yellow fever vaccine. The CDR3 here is CASSSEGGAYNEQFF. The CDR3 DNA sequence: TGCGCCAGCAGCTCCGAAGGGGGAGCCTACAATGAGCAGTTCTTC.